This T cell receptor (beta chain) appears in the sequencing data of a study of blood T cell repertoires in COVID-19. On the study more broadly: PBMCs, B-cell-depleted T cells, or T cells were the source of the cDNA or gDNA that made up the material.

Participants were aged 18 to 89 years, lived in 25 or so US areas, and enrolled virtually. V gave up 3 bases and J gave up 0 bases, with 10 bases separating them. CDR3 length: 14 amino acids. Germline CDR1 and CDR2: SGDLS and YYNGEE. Measured with immunoSEQ multiplex PCR; TCRdb has only the in-frame clones, and not every one. The table records some 230,000 clones, roughly 80% of them present only once. The genes are TRBV9 and TRBJ2-7; D is possibly TRBD1 (6 bases). Material: PBMCs or T cells enriched from blood (not recorded which). The TCR comes from a woman aged 40 to 55 with acute COVID-19. CDR3 protein: CASSEGHSSYEQYF. Written as DNA, the CDR3 is TGTGCCAGCAGCGAGGGACACAGCTCCTACGAGCAGTACTTC.